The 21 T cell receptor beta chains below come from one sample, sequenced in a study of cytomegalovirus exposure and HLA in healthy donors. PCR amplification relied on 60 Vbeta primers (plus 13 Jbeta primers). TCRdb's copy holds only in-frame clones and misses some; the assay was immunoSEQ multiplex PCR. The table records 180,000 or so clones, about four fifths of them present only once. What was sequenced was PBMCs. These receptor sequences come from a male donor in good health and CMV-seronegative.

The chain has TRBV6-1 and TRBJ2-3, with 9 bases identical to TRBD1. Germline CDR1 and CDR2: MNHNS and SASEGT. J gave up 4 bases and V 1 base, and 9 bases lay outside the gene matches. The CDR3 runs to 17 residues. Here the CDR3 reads CASSEGGQGRYADTQYF. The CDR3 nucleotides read TGTGCCAGCAGTGAAGGGGGACAGGGTCGATATGCAGATACGCAGTATTTT.

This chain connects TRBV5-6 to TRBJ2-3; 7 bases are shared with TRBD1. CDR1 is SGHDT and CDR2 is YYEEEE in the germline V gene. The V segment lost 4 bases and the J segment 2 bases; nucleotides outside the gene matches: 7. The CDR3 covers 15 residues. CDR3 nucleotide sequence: TGTGCCAGCAGCGCGGACAGGTGGGACACAGATACGCAGTATTTT. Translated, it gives CASSADRWDTDTQYF.

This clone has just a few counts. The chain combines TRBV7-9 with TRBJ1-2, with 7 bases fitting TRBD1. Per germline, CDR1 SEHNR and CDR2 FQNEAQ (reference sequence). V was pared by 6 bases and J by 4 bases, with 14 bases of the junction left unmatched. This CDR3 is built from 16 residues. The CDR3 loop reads CASRTGQAPGGYGYTF. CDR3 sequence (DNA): TGTGCCAGCAGAACCGGACAGGCCCCAGGGGGCTATGGCTACACCTTC.

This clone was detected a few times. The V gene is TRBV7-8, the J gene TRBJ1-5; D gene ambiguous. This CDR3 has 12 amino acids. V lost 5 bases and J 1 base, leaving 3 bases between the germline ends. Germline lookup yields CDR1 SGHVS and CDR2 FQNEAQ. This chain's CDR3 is CASSPSNQPQHF. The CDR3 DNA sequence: TGTGCCAGCAGCCCAAGCAATCAGCCCCAGCATTTT.

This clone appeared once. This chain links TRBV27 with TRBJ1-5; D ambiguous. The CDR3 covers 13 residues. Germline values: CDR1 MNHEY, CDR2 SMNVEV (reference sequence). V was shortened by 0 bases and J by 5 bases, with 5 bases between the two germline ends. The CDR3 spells CASSLSRDQPQHF. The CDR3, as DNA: TGTGCCAGCAGTTTATCCCGGGATCAGCCCCAGCATTTT.

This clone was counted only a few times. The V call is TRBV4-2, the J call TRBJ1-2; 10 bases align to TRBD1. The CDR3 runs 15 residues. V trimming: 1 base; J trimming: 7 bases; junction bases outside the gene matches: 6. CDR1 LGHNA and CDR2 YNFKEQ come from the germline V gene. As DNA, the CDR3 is TGTGCCAGCAGCCAAGGCGGCGACAGGGGGCCTGGCTACACCTTC. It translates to CASSQGGDRGPGYTF.

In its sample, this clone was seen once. CDR3 region: CASNGDRVDENTEAFF. The DNA of the CDR3 is TGTGCCAGCAATGGTGACAGGGTAGATGAGAACACTGAAGCTTTCTTT. This sequence joins TRBV28 and TRBJ1-1; 7 nucleotides agree with TRBD1. With V trimmed by 7 bases and J by 1 base, 12 bases remained unmatched. Germline CDR1 and CDR2: MDHEN and SYDVKM. The CDR3 length is 16 residues.

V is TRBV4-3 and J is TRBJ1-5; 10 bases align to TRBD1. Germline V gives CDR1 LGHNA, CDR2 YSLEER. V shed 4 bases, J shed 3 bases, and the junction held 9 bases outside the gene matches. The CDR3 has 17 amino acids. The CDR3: CASSPSRTGGPNQPQHF. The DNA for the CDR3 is TGCGCCAGCAGCCCAAGTCGGACAGGGGGACCCAATCAGCCCCAGCATTTT.

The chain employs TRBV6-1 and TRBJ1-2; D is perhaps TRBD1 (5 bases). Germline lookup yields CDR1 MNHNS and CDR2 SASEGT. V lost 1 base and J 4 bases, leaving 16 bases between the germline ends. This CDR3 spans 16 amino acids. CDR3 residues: CASSEEGNSAAYGYTF. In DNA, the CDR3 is TGTGCCAGCAGTGAAGAGGGGAACAGCGCAGCCTATGGCTACACCTTC.

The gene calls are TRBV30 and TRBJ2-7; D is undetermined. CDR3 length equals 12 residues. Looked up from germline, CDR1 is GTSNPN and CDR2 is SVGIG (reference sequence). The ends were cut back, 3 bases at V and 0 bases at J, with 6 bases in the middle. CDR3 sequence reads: CAWRPSSYEQYF. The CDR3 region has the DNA TGTGCCTGGAGGCCGAGCTCCTACGAGCAGTACTTC.

The CDR3 DNA reads TGTGCCAGCAGTGACTCGAAGGACAGCCCGTATGGCTACACCTTC. This encodes CASSDSKDSPYGYTF. The chain carries TRBV6-4 and TRBJ1-2; tentative D call: TRBD1 (6 bases). The CDR3 is 15 residues long. Trimming left V 0 bases short and J 5 bases short, with 13 bases between. Germline-derived CDR1 and CDR2 are MRHNA and SNTAGT.

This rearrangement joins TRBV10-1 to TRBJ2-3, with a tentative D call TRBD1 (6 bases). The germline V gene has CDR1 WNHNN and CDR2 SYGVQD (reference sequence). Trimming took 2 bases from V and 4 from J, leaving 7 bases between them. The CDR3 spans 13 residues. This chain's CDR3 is CASSEGGPDTQYF. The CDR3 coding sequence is TGCGCCAGCAGTGAGGGGGGCCCAGATACGCAGTATTTT.

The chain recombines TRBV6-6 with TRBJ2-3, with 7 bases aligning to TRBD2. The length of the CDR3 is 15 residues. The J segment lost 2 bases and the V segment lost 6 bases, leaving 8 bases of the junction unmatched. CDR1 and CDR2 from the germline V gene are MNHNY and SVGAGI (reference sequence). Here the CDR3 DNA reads TGTGCCAGCAGCTCGACAGCGGGAAACACAGATACGCAGTATTTT. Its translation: CASSSTAGNTDTQYF.

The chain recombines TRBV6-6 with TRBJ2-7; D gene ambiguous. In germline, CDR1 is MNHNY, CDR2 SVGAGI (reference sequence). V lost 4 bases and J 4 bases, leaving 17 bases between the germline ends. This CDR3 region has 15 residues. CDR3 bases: TGTGCCAGCAGTTCGGCCCAGCGTGATGCTTACGAGCAGTACTTC. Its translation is CASSSAQRDAYEQYF.

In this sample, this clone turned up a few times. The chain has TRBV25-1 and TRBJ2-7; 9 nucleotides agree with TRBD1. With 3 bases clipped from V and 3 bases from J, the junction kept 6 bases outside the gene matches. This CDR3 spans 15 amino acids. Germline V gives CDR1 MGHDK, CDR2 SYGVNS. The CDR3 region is CASSDRGTGNYEQYF. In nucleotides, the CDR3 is TGTGCCAGCAGTGATCGAGGGACAGGGAACTACGAGCAGTACTTC.

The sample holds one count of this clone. CDR3 nucleotides: TGTGCCAGCAGGGACACAGGAACCCACTACGAGCAGTACTTC. It specifies CASRDTGTHYEQYF. The V and J genes are TRBV28 and TRBJ2-7; maybe TRBD1 (5 bases). This CDR3 has 14 amino acids. V shed 6 bases and J shed 3 bases, with 15 bases lying between them. Per the germline V gene, CDR1 is MDHEN and CDR2 is SYDVKM.

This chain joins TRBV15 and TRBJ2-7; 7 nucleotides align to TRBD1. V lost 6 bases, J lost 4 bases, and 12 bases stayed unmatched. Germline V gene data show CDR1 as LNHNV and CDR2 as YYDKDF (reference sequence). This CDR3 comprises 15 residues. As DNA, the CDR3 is TGTGCCACCAGTCCCCACGACAGGGCGAGTTACGAGCAGTACTTC. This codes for CATSPHDRASYEQYF.

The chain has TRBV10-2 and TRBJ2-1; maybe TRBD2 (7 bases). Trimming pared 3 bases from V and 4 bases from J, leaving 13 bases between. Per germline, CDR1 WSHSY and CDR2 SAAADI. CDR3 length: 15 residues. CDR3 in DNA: TGCGCCAGCAGTGACGGGGGGCCGACATACAATGAGCAGTTCTTC. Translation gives CASSDGGPTYNEQFF.

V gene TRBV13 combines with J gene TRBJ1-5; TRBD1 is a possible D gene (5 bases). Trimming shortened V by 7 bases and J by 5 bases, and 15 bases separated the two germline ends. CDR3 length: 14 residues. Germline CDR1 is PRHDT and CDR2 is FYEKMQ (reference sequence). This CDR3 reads CASNAGGADQPQHF. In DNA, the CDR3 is TGTGCCAGCAACGCGGGGGGTGCGGATCAGCCCCAGCATTTT.

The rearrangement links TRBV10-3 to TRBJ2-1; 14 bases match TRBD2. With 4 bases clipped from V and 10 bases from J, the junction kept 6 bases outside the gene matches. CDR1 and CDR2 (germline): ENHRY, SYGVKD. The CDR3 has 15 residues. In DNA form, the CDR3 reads TGTGCCATCAGTGCTCGGACTAGCGGGAGGAGGGAGCAGTTCTTC. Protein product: CAISARTSGRREQFF.

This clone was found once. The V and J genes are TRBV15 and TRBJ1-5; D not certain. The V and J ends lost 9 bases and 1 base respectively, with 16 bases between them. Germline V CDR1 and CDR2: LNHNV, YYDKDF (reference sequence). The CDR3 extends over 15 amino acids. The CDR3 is CATSLRGISNQPQHF. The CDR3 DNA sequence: TGTGCCACTTCTCTTCGCGGCATAAGCAATCAGCCCCAGCATTTT. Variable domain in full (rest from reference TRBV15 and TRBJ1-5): DAMVIQNPRYQVTQFGKPVTLSCSQTLNHNVMYWYQQKSSQAPKLLFHYYDKDFNNEADTPDNFQSRRPNTSFCFLDIRSPGLGDTAMYLCATSLRGISNQPQHFGDGTRLSIL.